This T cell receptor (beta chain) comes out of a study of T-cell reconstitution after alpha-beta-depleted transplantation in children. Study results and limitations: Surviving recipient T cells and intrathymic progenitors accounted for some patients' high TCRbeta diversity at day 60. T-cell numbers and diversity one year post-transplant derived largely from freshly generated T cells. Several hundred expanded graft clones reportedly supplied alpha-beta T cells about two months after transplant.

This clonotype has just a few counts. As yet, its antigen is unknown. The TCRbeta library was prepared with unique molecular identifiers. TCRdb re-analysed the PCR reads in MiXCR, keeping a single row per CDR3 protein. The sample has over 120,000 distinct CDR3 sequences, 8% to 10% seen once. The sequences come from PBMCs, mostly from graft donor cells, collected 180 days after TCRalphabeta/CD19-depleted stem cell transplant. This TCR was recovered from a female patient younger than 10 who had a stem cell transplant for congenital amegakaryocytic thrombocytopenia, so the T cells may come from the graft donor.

CDR3 nucleotides: TGTGCCAGCAGTTTTTATCCCGGGGGCGCCAAAAACATTCAGTACTTC. Translating it yields CASSFYPGGAKNIQYF. The genes are TRBV12-3 or TRBV12-4 and TRBJ2-4; TRBD1 or TRBD2 may be the D gene (6 bases each). Trimming removed 3 bases at V and 1 base at J, with 13 bases between. The CDR3 length is 16 residues.